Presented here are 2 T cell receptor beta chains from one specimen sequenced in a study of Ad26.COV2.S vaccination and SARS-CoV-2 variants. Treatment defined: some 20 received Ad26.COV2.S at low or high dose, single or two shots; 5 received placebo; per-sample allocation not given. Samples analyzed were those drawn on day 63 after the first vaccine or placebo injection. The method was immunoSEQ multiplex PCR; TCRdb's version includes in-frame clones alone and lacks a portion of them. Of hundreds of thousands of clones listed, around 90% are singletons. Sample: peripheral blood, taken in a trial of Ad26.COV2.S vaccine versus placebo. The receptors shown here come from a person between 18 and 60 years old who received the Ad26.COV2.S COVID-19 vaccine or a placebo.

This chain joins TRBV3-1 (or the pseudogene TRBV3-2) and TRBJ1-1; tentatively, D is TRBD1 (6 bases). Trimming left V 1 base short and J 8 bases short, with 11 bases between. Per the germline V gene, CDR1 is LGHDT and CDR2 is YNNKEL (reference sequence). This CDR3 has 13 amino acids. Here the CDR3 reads CASSQVGDREAFF. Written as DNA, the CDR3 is TGTGCCAGCAGCCAAGTGGGAGACAGGGAAGCTTTCTTT.

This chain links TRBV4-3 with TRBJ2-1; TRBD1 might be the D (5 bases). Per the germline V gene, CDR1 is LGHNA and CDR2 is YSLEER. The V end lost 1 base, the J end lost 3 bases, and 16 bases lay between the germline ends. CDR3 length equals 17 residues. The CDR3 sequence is CASSQVVPQENYNEQFF. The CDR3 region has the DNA TGCGCCAGCAGCCAAGTGGTGCCACAGGAAAACTACAATGAGCAGTTCTTC.